The 18 T cell receptor beta chains presented below share a single source sample, sequenced in a study of T cells expressing NK-cell markers. No DNA is given; TCRdb re-called the 5' RACE reads and lists each CDR3 protein once. The repertoire table contains 350,000 to 450,000 distinct CDR3 sequences. Sequencing used blood T cells: a sorted CD56 or NKG2C T cell subset, CD4+ or CD8+ T cells, or bulk PBMC T cells (not recorded which). The receptors were gathered from a man aged 18-70 years in good health.

The gene calls are TRBV7-2 and TRBJ1-1; TCRdb indicates TRBD1, and absent DNA this call remains unverified. CDR1 is SGHTA and CDR2 is FQGNSA in the germline V gene. The CDR3 loop spans 15 amino acids. This chain's CDR3 is CASSLVQGAVTEAFF.

The chain couples TRBV5-1 to TRBJ1-1. There are 13 residues in the CDR3. Per germline, CDR1 SGHRS and CDR2 YFSETQ. CDR3 sequence: CASSLDGYTEAFF.

The rearrangement links TRBV5-6 to TRBJ1-2. The germline CDR1 and CDR2 sequences are SGHDT and YYEEEE. This CDR3 contains 13 residues. The CDR3 sequence: CASRRGIGYGYTF.

The chain recombines TRBV20-1 with TRBJ2-3; without DNA, the TCRdb call of TRBD1 cannot be checked. The CDR3 consists of 12 residues. CDR1 DFQATT and CDR2 SNEGSKA come from the germline V gene (reference sequence). The CDR3 region is CSALGGSDTQYF.

This rearrangement joins TRBV5-8 to TRBJ2-5; the D gene TCRdb calls, TRBD2, cannot be checked with no DNA. Germline V gene data show CDR1 as SGHTS and CDR2 as YDEGEE. The CDR3 is 16 amino acids. This chain's CDR3 is CASSSAGLSSLQTQYF.

The rearrangement links TRBV2 to TRBJ1-4; the D call of TRBD1 rests on TCRdb alone, since no DNA is present to check it. Germline V gene data show CDR1 as SNHLY and CDR2 as FYNNEI. The CDR3 loop spans 14 amino acids. The chain's CDR3 is CASRADRGLEKLFF.

The gene calls are TRBV28 and TRBJ2-7; TCRdb lists TRBD2, though no DNA is available to test this call. The germline CDR1 and CDR2 sequences are MDHEN and SYDVKM. This CDR3 is built from 19 residues. CDR3 sequence: CASSARDSGSKRGTYEQYF.

The rearrangement links TRBV18 to TRBJ2-5. This CDR3 spans 13 amino acids. CDR1 is KGHSH and CDR2 is LQKENI in the germline V gene. CDR3: CASSPDDFGTQYF.

V and J are TRBV3-1 and TRBJ2-2; without DNA, the TCRdb call of TRBD1 cannot be checked. The CDR3 is 17 residues long. Germline values: CDR1 LGHDT, CDR2 YNNKEL (reference sequence). The CDR3 reads CASSLHGRGKRTGELFF.

The chain combines TRBV29-1 with TRBJ2-5; the D call of TRBD1 rests on TCRdb alone, since no DNA is present to check it. CDR3 length: 14 amino acids. The germline CDR1 and CDR2 sequences are SQVTM and ANQGSEA. CDR3 amino acids: CSVEGGVNQETQYF.

The V and J genes are TRBV6-1 and TRBJ2-7; lacking DNA, the TRBD1 call made by TCRdb goes unchecked. Per germline, CDR1 MNHNS and CDR2 SASEGT. The CDR3 sequence is 15 residues long. CDR3: CASSEQGGPIYEQYF.

The chain recombines TRBV5-1 with TRBJ1-2; the D gene TCRdb calls, TRBD1, cannot be checked with no DNA. In germline, CDR1 is SGHRS, CDR2 YFSETQ. The CDR3 loop spans 14 amino acids. The CDR3 protein is CASSYDRGWDGYTF.

The chain uses TRBV12-5 and TRBJ2-1; the D gene TCRdb calls, TRBD2, cannot be checked with no DNA. The length of the CDR3 is 18 residues. Looked up from germline, CDR1 is LGHNT and CDR2 is FRNRAP. This chain's CDR3 is CASGLVESGGIQYNEQFF.

The gene calls are TRBV6-5 and TRBJ1-2. Germline CDR1 reads MNHEY; CDR2 reads SVGAGI. CDR3 length: 14 amino acids. This chain's CDR3 is CASSLGRSNYGYTF.

The chain couples TRBV23-1 to TRBJ2-7. TRBV23-1 has ORF status, its function being uncertain. The CDR3 is 13 residues long. CDR3 sequence reads: CASSQSADYEQYF.

The chain recombines TRBV5-5 with TRBJ1-4. The germline V gene encodes CDR1 SGHKS and CDR2 YYEKEE (reference sequence). The CDR3 totals 16 residues. The chain's CDR3 is CASSSYGRRTNEKLFF. Full variable domain (remainder filled in from reference TRBV5-5 and TRBJ1-4): DAGVTQSPTHLIKTRGQQVTLRCSPISGHKSVSWYQQVLGQGPQFIFQYYEKEERGRGNFPDRFSARQFPNYSSELNVNALLLGDSALYLCASSSYGRRTNEKLFFGSGTQLSVL.

This chain connects TRBV7-8 to TRBJ1-6; TCRdb proposes TRBD1, but this gene call is untestable without DNA. The CDR3 extends over 16 amino acids. Germline-derived CDR1 and CDR2 are SGHVS and FQNEAQ. CDR3 residues: CASSSTGIGYNSPLHF.

The chain recombines TRBV20-1 with TRBJ2-1; TCRdb returns TRBD1, unconfirmable since there is no DNA. Germline CDR1 DFQATT, CDR2 SNEGSKA (reference sequence). CDR3 size: 16 residues. CDR3 residues: CSALRQGRGKGNEQFF.